The clone carrying this T cell receptor (beta chain) was detected ten times or more. Its specificity is not known. CDR1 is PRHDT, CDR2 FYEKMQ, per germline (reference sequence). V dropped 3 bases and J dropped 0 bases, with 9 bases sitting between them. This CDR3 has 14 residues. Thyroid surgery took place with no prior treatment in any patient. Using MiXCR, TCRdb reanalyzed the PCR reads. The sample yields about 70,000 clones, roughly 18% seen once. The sample belongs to a study of metastatic and nonmetastatic thyroid tumors. General study points: For both blood and tumor, malignant thyroid tumors reportedly showed significantly higher TCR beta diversity than benign nodules did.

The chain links TRBV13 to TRBJ2-7; D is unclear. The sequenced sample consisted of blood. This TCR was recovered from a female donor with papillary thyroid cancer or a benign thyroid nodule (not recorded which). Some clones in this sample may be carry-over from other donors' samples. In DNA form, the CDR3 reads TGTGCCAGCAGCTTCGGGCGGAGCTCCTACGAGCAGTACTTC. Translation gives CASSFGRSSYEQYF.